The 7 T cell receptor beta chains below all came from one sample that was sequenced in a study of shared clonotypes between healthy human individuals. Produced via immunoSEQ multiplex PCR; TCRdb's table is partial and in-frame only. This table holds about 800,000 clones, about 96% found once. Positively selected for CCR7, the CD45RO-negative cells used as naive CD8 cells excluded terminally differentiated effector memory CD45RA+ cells. Sequencing was performed on naive CD8+ T cells sorted from blood. The source is a man aged 30 to 45 in good health.

This rearrangement joins TRBV29-1 to TRBJ1-1, with 9 bases fitting TRBD1. V gave up 3 bases and J gave up 4 bases; unmatched junction bases: 3. The germline gives CDR1 SQVTM, CDR2 ANQGSEA. The CDR3 is made up of 13 amino acids. CDR3 sequence reads: CSVDPTGGTEAFF. CDR3 DNA sequence: TGCAGCGTTGACCCGACAGGGGGCACTGAAGCTTTCTTT.

The CDR3 spells CASSLADRFYEQYF. CDR3 sequence (DNA): TGTGCCAGCAGCTTAGCGGACCGCTTCTACGAGCAGTACTTC. The chain joins TRBV7-2 to TRBJ2-7; D is unclear. The germline CDR1 and CDR2 sequences are SGHTA and FQGNSA. Trimming took 0 bases from V and 3 from J, leaving 9 bases between them. This CDR3 is built from 14 residues.

The rearrangement links TRBV9 to TRBJ1-4; D unclear. Germline V gives CDR1 SGDLS, CDR2 YYNGEE. V was clipped by 4 bases and J by 6 bases, with 19 bases between them. The CDR3 runs 16 residues. Here the CDR3 DNA reads TGTGCCAGCAGCCCGTACGGCGGCCAGACCCATGAAAAACTGTTTTTT. Translated: CASSPYGGQTHEKLFF.

This rearrangement joins TRBV29-1 to TRBJ1-1, with D unclear. CDR1 and CDR2 (germline): SQVTM, ANQGSEA. The CDR3 loop spans 12 amino acids. Trimming removed 5 bases from V and 1 base from J, with 8 bases in between. Here the CDR3 DNA reads TGCAGCGTTAGATTTTGGAACACTGAAGCTTTCTTT. Its protein is CSVRFWNTEAFF. The full variable domain, with the rest looked up from reference TRBV29-1 and TRBJ1-1, is SAVISQKPSRDICQRGTSLTIQCQVDSQVTMMFWYRQQPGQSLTLIATANQGSEATYESGFVIDKFPISRPNLTFSTLTVSNMSPEDSSIYLCSVRFWNTEAFFGQGTRLTVV.

The rearrangement joins TRBV7-9 to TRBJ1-1; 7 bases agree with TRBD1. Germline CDR1 is SEHNR and CDR2 is FQNEAQ (reference sequence). The CDR3 loop spans 17 amino acids. V lost 5 bases to trimming and J lost 2 bases; unmatched junction nucleotides: 14. The CDR3 nucleotides read TGTGCCAGCAGCCCTCCAGGGGGGTCCGGACTAAACACTGAAGCTTTCTTT. It is translated as CASSPPGGSGLNTEAFF.

V usage is TRBV6-4 and J usage is TRBJ2-7; D is possibly TRBD1 (6 bases). The CDR3 extends over 14 amino acids. The V end lost 8 bases, the J end lost 3 bases, and 17 bases lay between the germline ends. Germline CDR1 MRHNA, CDR2 SNTAGT. The chain's CDR3 is CASPSYRALYEQYF. For the CDR3, the DNA is TGTGCCAGCCCCTCGTACAGGGCCCTCTACGAGCAGTACTTC.

The chain carries TRBV7-2 and TRBJ1-3, with D possibly being TRBD1 (5 bases). Germline values: CDR1 SGHTA, CDR2 FQGNSA. Between the trimmed V and J ends, which lost 1 base and 1 base, there was a span of 11 bases. The CDR3 extends over 16 amino acids. This chain's CDR3 is CASSLGGTGSGNTIYF. CDR3 nucleotides: TGTGCCAGCAGCTTAGGCGGAACAGGTTCTGGAAACACCATATATTTT.